The 17 T cell receptor beta chains reported below all come from one sample, sequenced in a study of T cell changes during pregnancy in multiple sclerosis. Data came from immunoSEQ multiplex PCR; TCRdb stores just in-frame clones and leaves some out. The sample lists fewer than 45,000 clones; approximately 94% were seen once. The source material was CD8+ T cells from peripheral blood mononuclear cells, sampled in the third trimester of pregnancy. The receptor set was obtained from a female donor with multiple sclerosis, enrolled in a pregnancy study.

The rearrangement joins TRBV7-8 to TRBJ2-4, with TRBD1 as a possible D gene (6 bases). The CDR3 covers 15 residues. Deletions cut 3 bases from V and 1 base from J, with 10 bases between. CDR1 and CDR2 (germline): SGHVS, FQNEAQ. The CDR3 nucleotides read TGTGCCAGCAGCTTTGGTGGGGGCGCCAAAAACATTCAGTACTTC. Amino acid sequence: CASSFGGGAKNIQYF.

The chain has TRBV19 and TRBJ2-3; no definite D call. This CDR3 has 12 residues. Deletions cut 6 bases from V and 4 bases from J, with 8 bases between. Germline V CDR1 and CDR2: LNHDA, SQIVND (reference sequence). The CDR3 sequence is CASRSVSDTQYF. The CDR3 nucleotides read TGTGCCAGTAGGTCCGTATCAGATACGCAGTATTTT.

The chain is built from TRBV15 and TRBJ2-3; 10 nucleotides match TRBD1. Trimming removed 2 bases from V and 5 bases from J; junction bases left unmatched: 7. CDR1 is LNHNV, CDR2 YYDKDF, per germline (reference sequence). The CDR3 length is 16 residues. CDR3 coding DNA: TGTGCCACCAGCAGACCGACAGGGGGCTATGGAGATACGCAGTATTTT. Protein sequence: CATSRPTGGYGDTQYF.

The gene calls are TRBV7-9 and TRBJ1-2; tentatively, D is TRBD1 (5 bases). CDR1 is SEHNR, CDR2 FQNEAQ, per germline (reference sequence). This CDR3 contains 12 residues. The V gene lost 4 bases and the J gene lost 10 bases, with 13 bases spanning the gap. CDR3 amino acids: CASSSLQEDYTF. CDR3 nucleotide sequence: TGTGCCAGCAGCTCCCTACAGGAAGACTACACCTTC.

The chain links TRBV27 to TRBJ1-1; the D gene is possibly TRBD1 (5 bases). The V end was cut by 3 bases, the J end by 1 base, with 9 bases between. Germline values: CDR1 MNHEY, CDR2 SMNVEV (reference sequence). This CDR3 has 14 residues. The CDR3 bases are TGTGCCAGCAGTTTTACAGGCTGGAACACTGAAGCTTTCTTT. It yields the protein CASSFTGWNTEAFF.

The rearrangement joins TRBV27 to TRBJ2-1; 10 bases are a match to TRBD2. The trim removed 8 bases at V and 10 bases at J, leaving 8 bases unmatched. CDR3 length: 13 amino acids. Germline-derived CDR1 and CDR2 are MNHEY and SMNVEV (reference sequence). The CDR3 is CASEVAGGREQFF. The CDR3 bases are TGTGCCAGCGAGGTAGCGGGAGGCCGCGAGCAGTTCTTC.

The chain combines TRBV6-4 with TRBJ2-1; 14 bases match TRBD2. The V gene end was trimmed by 8 bases and the J gene end by 10 bases; junction bases not matched to a gene: 10. This CDR3 is built from 15 residues. Germline lookup yields CDR1 MRHNA and CDR2 SNTAGT. For the CDR3, the DNA is TGTGCCAGCGGAGAGGGACTAGCGGGAGTTCGGGAGCAGTTCTTC. As protein: CASGEGLAGVREQFF.

This sequence joins TRBV19 and TRBJ1-1; D ambiguous. The ends were cut back, 5 bases at V and 5 bases at J, with 12 bases in the middle. From germline, CDR1 is LNHDA and CDR2 SQIVND (reference sequence). The CDR3 is 13 residues long. CDR3 protein: CASSFSSGTEAFF. CDR3 bases: TGTGCCAGTAGTTTCTCCTCAGGAACTGAAGCTTTCTTT. Complete variable domain (other parts from reference TRBV19 and TRBJ1-1): DGGITQSPKYLFRKEGQNVTLSCEQNLNHDAMYWYRQDPGQGLRLIYYSQIVNDFQKGDIAEGYSVSREKKESFPLTVTSAQKNPTAFYLCASSFSSGTEAFFGQGTRLTVV.

This clone was recorded once. The chain couples TRBV15 to TRBJ1-3; 7 bases align to TRBD1. The CDR3 totals 16 residues. Trimming removed 2 bases from V and 0 bases from J; junction bases left unmatched: 4. Germline values: CDR1 LNHNV, CDR2 YYDKDF (reference sequence). The CDR3 here is CATSRTRGSSGNTIYF. For the CDR3, the DNA is TGTGCCACCAGCAGAACCAGGGGGAGCTCTGGAAACACCATATATTTT.

The V and J genes are TRBV6-4 and TRBJ2-1, with 8 positions matching TRBD2. The CDR3 spans 16 residues. V was pared by 2 bases and J by 5 bases, with 8 bases of the junction left unmatched. CDR1 and CDR2 (germline): MRHNA, SNTAGT. This CDR3 is CASSDQAGVAHNEQFF. The CDR3 DNA reads TGTGCCAGCAGTGACCAAGCGGGAGTAGCCCACAATGAGCAGTTCTTC.

This clone was detected many times. The rearrangement joins TRBV5-4 to TRBJ2-1; the match to TRBD2 covers 9 bases. V shed 1 base and J 4 bases; nucleotides not matched to a gene: 0. Germline CDR1 and CDR2: SGHNT and YYREEE (reference sequence). The CDR3 runs 14 residues. The CDR3 region is CASSLLAGYNEQFF. CDR3 in DNA: TGTGCCAGCAGCTTGCTAGCGGGGTACAATGAGCAGTTCTTC.

The chain carries TRBV7-9 and TRBJ1-4, with D possibly being TRBD1 (6 bases). The CDR3 totals 17 residues. V was clipped by 2 bases and J by 2 bases, with 15 bases between them. Germline V CDR1 and CDR2: SEHNR, FQNEAQ (reference sequence). The CDR3 coding sequence is TGTGCCAGCAGCTTACTGAAGACGGGACACACTAATGAAAAACTGTTTTTT. It encodes CASSLLKTGHTNEKLFF.

The genes are TRBV27 and TRBJ2-2; D might be TRBD2 (6 bases). CDR3 length equals 14 residues. The V gene lost 4 bases and the J gene lost 3 bases, with 9 bases spanning the gap. Germline V lookup: CDR1 MNHEY, CDR2 SMNVEV (reference sequence). The CDR3 reads CASSSDYYTGELFF. In DNA form, the CDR3 reads TGTGCCAGCAGTTCGGACTACTACACCGGGGAGCTGTTTTTT.

The table lists this clone with a count of one. The rearrangement links TRBV9 to TRBJ2-5; perhaps TRBD2 as D (6 bases). Between the trimmed V and J ends, which lost 0 bases and 5 bases, there was a span of 17 bases. Germline V gives CDR1 SGDLS, CDR2 YYNGEE. This CDR3 spans 16 amino acids. The CDR3 spells CASSVGGGTGLETQYF. DNA of the CDR3: TGTGCCAGCAGCGTAGGAGGCGGGACGGGGTTGGAGACCCAGTACTTC.

The genes are TRBV27 and TRBJ1-1; 9 bases are a match to TRBD1. With V trimmed by 3 bases and J by 5 bases, 16 bases remained unmatched. CDR1 is MNHEY, CDR2 SMNVEV, per germline (reference sequence). The CDR3 extends over 18 amino acids. The CDR3 loop reads CASSFVTQGAEMGTEAFF. The CDR3, as DNA: TGTGCCAGCAGTTTCGTCACACAGGGGGCTGAGATGGGGACTGAAGCTTTCTTT.

This chain uses TRBV27 with TRBJ1-2; 7 bases map to TRBD1. This CDR3 has 16 residues. V dropped 5 bases and J dropped 7; count of bases not matched to a gene: 16. The germline CDR1 and CDR2 sequences are MNHEY and SMNVEV (reference sequence). CDR3 sequence (DNA): TGTGCCAGCAGTCCCATCAGGACAGGCACGTCGGGTGGCTACACCTTC. Its protein product is CASSPIRTGTSGGYTF.

The gene calls are TRBV2 and TRBJ1-3; no clear D. Germline values: CDR1 SNHLY, CDR2 FYNNEI. Trimming removed 3 bases from V and 1 base from J, with 7 bases in between. The CDR3 has 14 amino acids. In DNA, the CDR3 is TGTGCCAGCAGTGATCAGGCGTCTGGAAACACCATATATTTT. As protein: CASSDQASGNTIYF.